This TCR beta chain comes out of a study of T cell repertoires in cytomegalovirus infection. About the study: The authors used CMV epitopes that were HLA-C-restricted (recently identified) and HLA-B-restricted (well studied).

Of note for this clonotype: Its antigen is unidentified.

V was trimmed by 6 bases and J by 0 bases, leaving 9 bases between them. From germline, CDR1 is MNHEY and CDR2 SMNVEV (reference sequence). The CDR3 totals 14 residues. One entry per CDR3 protein results from TCRdb running MiXCR on the reads. The sample lists around 430,000 distinct CDR3 sequences; about 42% were seen once. The sample in question was cultured PBMCs, obtained from culture after CMV antigen stimulation. The source of this sequence is a human donor in good health (CMV status not recorded). Some clones in this sample may be carry-over from other donors' samples. J is TRBJ2-1 and V is TRBV27; D may be TRBD1 or TRBD2 (5 bases each). The CDR3 sequence is CASRGVSSYNEQFF. The CDR3 bases are TGTGCCAGCAGGGGGGTCAGCTCCTACAATGAGCAGTTCTTC.